This T cell receptor beta chain stems from a study of control samples from healthy donors and cancer patients. There are 15 residues in the CDR3. V gave up 3 bases and J gave up 7 bases; unmatched junction bases: 10. From germline, CDR1 is SGHAT and CDR2 FQNNGV. Assay used: immunoSEQ multiplex PCR; TCRdb lists only in-frame clones, some missing. The sample holds approximately 87,000 clones, under 95% seen once. This TCR was sampled from a woman aged 40 to 55 with lung cancer. The chain recombines TRBV11-2 with TRBJ1-1; TRBD1 matches 8 bases. Sequencing input: PBMCs. The CDR3 sequence is CASSFSGQGLFEAFF. In nucleotides, the CDR3 is TGTGCCAGCAGCTTTTCAGGACAGGGACTATTTGAAGCTTTCTTT.